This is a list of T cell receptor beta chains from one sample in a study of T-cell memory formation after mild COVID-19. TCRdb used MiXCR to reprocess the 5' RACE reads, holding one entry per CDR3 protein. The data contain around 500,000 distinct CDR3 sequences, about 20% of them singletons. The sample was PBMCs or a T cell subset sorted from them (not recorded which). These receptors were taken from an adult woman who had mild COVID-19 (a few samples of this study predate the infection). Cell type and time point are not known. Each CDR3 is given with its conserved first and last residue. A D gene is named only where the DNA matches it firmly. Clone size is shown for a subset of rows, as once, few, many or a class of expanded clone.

CDR3nt: TGCGCCAGCAGCCAAGATCCAGGATCAACGTCGTCGGGGGGCTACACCTTC
CDR3aa: CASSQDPGSTSSGGYTF
len: 17
j_gene: TRBJ1-2
abundance: -
d_gene: -
v_gene: TRBV4-3

CDR3nt: TGTGCCAGCAGCTTACCGGGGCCGACCTACGAGCAGTACTTC
CDR3aa: CASSLPGPTYEQYF
len: 14
j_gene: TRBJ2-7
abundance: many
d_gene: -
v_gene: TRBV11-2

CDR3nt: TGTGCCAGCATCAACGGGGGGCTTCAGAACACTGAAGCTTTCTTT
CDR3aa: CASINGGLQNTEAFF
len: 15
j_gene: TRBJ1-1
abundance: few
d_gene: -
v_gene: TRBV6-5

CDR3nt: TGTGCCAGTAGGATCGGGAGGGAAAACACTGAAGCTTTCTTT
CDR3aa: CASRIGRENTEAFF
len: 14
j_gene: TRBJ1-1
abundance: -
d_gene: -
v_gene: TRBV19

CDR3nt: TGTGCCAGCAGCCAGGGCTGGACAGGGCAAGAGACCCAGTACTTC
CDR3aa: CASSQGWTGQETQYF
len: 15
j_gene: TRBJ2-5
abundance: -
d_gene: TRBD1
v_gene: TRBV14

CDR3nt: TGTGCCAGCAGCCCCCGGGGTGGGAGATCCTACAATGAGCAGTTCTTC
CDR3aa: CASSPRGGRSYNEQFF
len: 16
j_gene: TRBJ2-1
abundance: few
d_gene: -
v_gene: TRBV7-2

CDR3nt: TGTGCCAGCAGTTACTCGTGGAGGGTTGAGACCCAGTACTTC
CDR3aa: CASSYSWRVETQYF
len: 14
j_gene: TRBJ2-5
abundance: few
d_gene: -
v_gene: TRBV6-5

CDR3nt: TGTGCCACCAGTGATTTTTCAGGGAGGGAGACCCAGTACTTC
CDR3aa: CATSDFSGRETQYF
len: 14
j_gene: TRBJ2-5
abundance: -
d_gene: -
v_gene: TRBV24-1

CDR3nt: TGTGCCAGCAGCTTTCGGACTAGCGGATCCACAGATACGCAGTATTTT
CDR3aa: CASSFRTSGSTDTQYF
len: 16
j_gene: TRBJ2-3
abundance: many
d_gene: TRBD2
v_gene: TRBV7-9

CDR3nt: TGTGCCAGCAGCCCAGGGTTGGACGAGCAGTACTTC
CDR3aa: CASSPGLDEQYF
len: 12
j_gene: TRBJ2-7
abundance: many
d_gene: -
v_gene: TRBV7-9

CDR3nt: TGCGCCAGCAGCTTGGATGGTAGCTCCTACAATGAGCAGTTCTTC
CDR3aa: CASSLDGSSYNEQFF
len: 15
j_gene: TRBJ2-1
abundance: many
d_gene: -
v_gene: TRBV5-1

CDR3nt: TGTGCCAGCAGCGCAGGGGGAGGGGCTGAAGCTTTCTTT
CDR3aa: CASSAGGGAEAFF
len: 13
j_gene: TRBJ1-1
abundance: -
d_gene: TRBD1
v_gene: TRBV9

CDR3nt: TGTGCCAGCAGCGTAGCGGCGGGGGGGACAGATACGCAGTATTTT
CDR3aa: CASSVAAGGTDTQYF
len: 15
j_gene: TRBJ2-3
abundance: few
d_gene: TRBD2
v_gene: TRBV9

CDR3nt: TGTGCCAGCATTCCGGCCGACAGGTTCCGCGCGAACACCGGGGAGCTGTTTTTT
CDR3aa: CASIPADRFRANTGELFF
len: 18
j_gene: TRBJ2-2
abundance: few
d_gene: -
v_gene: TRBV12-3/TRBV12-4

CDR3nt: TGTGCCAGTAGTATAGATTACAGCTTTAACACTGAAGCTTTCTTT
CDR3aa: CASSIDYSFNTEAFF
len: 15
j_gene: TRBJ1-1
abundance: -
d_gene: -
v_gene: TRBV19

CDR3nt: TGCGCCAGCAGCCCCGGGGACACCTCCTACGAGCAGTACTTC
CDR3aa: CASSPGDTSYEQYF
len: 14
j_gene: TRBJ2-7
abundance: many
d_gene: -
v_gene: TRBV5-1

CDR3nt: TGTGCCAGCAGATGGGCCGGGACAGGGGGCGAATTAGCGGATACGCAGTATTTT
CDR3aa: CASRWAGTGGELADTQYF
len: 18
j_gene: TRBJ2-3
abundance: -
d_gene: TRBD1
v_gene: TRBV7-8

CDR3nt: TGCGCCAGCAGGGGTGGCCCGGAATATGGCTACACCTTC
CDR3aa: CASRGGPEYGYTF
len: 13
j_gene: TRBJ1-2
abundance: few
d_gene: -
v_gene: TRBV5-1

CDR3nt: TGTGCCAGCAGCTTAGGGACTAGCGGGAGTATAAATGAGCAGTTCTTC
CDR3aa: CASSLGTSGSINEQFF
len: 16
j_gene: TRBJ2-1
abundance: -
d_gene: TRBD2
v_gene: TRBV7-9

CDR3nt: TGTGCCAGCAGCCGATCCTTGACCACGGACGGGGAGCTGTTTTTT
CDR3aa: CASSRSLTTDGELFF
len: 15
j_gene: TRBJ2-2
abundance: -
d_gene: -
v_gene: TRBV7-6

CDR3nt: TGTGCCAGCAGCTTAGCGGACAGCTACGAGCAGTACTTC
CDR3aa: CASSLADSYEQYF
len: 13
j_gene: TRBJ2-7
abundance: few
d_gene: -
v_gene: TRBV7-2

CDR3nt: TGTGCCAGTACAGACGGGAGGGACACCGGGGAGCTGTTTTTT
CDR3aa: CASTDGRDTGELFF
len: 14
j_gene: TRBJ2-2
abundance: -
d_gene: TRBD2
v_gene: TRBV19